The 3 T cell receptor beta chains presented below share a single source sample, sequenced in a study of T-cell memory formation after mild COVID-19. TCRdb recomputed calls from the 5' RACE reads with MiXCR, one row per CDR3 protein. The sample comprises a few hundred thousand distinct CDR3 sequences, 20% to 25% of which are singletons, and around an eighth rests with the top ten. Sequencing input: PBMCs or a T cell subset sorted from them (not recorded which). The receptors shown here come from an adult woman who had mild COVID-19 (a few samples of this study predate the infection). Cell type and time point are not known.

Concerning this clonotype: This may be a read error: a much more frequent sequence differs by one nucleotide. The chain has TRBV4-2 and TRBJ2-3; D uncertain. The V gene lost 0 bases and the J gene lost 5 bases, with 6 bases spanning the gap. The length of the CDR3 is 13 residues. Germline CDR1 LGHNA, CDR2 YNFKEQ. In DNA, the CDR3 is TGTGCCAGCAGCCAAGAAATGGAAGATACGCAGTATTTT. Protein sequence: CASSQEMEDTQYF.

V gene TRBV15 combines with J gene TRBJ2-3; 7 nucleotides align to TRBD1. From germline, CDR1 is LNHNV and CDR2 YYDKDF (reference sequence). This CDR3 has 15 residues. V was pared by 5 bases and J by 0 bases, with 5 bases of the junction left unmatched. Here the CDR3 reads CATSGEDRSTDTQYF. CDR3 nucleotides: TGTGCCACCAGCGGCGAGGACAGGAGCACAGATACGCAGTATTTT.

The rearrangement joins TRBV7-7 to TRBJ2-3; D may be TRBD1 or TRBD2 (5 bases each). Trimming pared 5 bases from V and 1 base from J, leaving 13 bases between. CDR3 length: 15 residues. Germline V gene lookup returns CDR1 SSHAT and CDR2 FNYEAQ (reference sequence). The CDR3 region is CASSRGGFGTDTQYF. In nucleotides, the CDR3 is TGTGCCAGCAGCCGGGGCGGATTTGGCACAGATACGCAGTATTTT.